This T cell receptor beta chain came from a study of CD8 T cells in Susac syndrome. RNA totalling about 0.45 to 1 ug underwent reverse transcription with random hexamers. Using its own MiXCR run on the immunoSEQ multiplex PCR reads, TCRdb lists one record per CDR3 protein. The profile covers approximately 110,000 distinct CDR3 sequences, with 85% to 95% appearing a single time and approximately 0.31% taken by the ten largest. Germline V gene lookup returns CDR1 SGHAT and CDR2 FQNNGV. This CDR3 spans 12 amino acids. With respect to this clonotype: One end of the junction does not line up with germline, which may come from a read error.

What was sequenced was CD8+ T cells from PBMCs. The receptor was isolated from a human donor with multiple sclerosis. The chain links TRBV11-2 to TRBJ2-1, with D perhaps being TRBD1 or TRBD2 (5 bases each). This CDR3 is CASSLGHRDRHF. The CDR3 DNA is TGTGCCAGCAGCTTAGGCCACCGGGACCGGCATTTC.